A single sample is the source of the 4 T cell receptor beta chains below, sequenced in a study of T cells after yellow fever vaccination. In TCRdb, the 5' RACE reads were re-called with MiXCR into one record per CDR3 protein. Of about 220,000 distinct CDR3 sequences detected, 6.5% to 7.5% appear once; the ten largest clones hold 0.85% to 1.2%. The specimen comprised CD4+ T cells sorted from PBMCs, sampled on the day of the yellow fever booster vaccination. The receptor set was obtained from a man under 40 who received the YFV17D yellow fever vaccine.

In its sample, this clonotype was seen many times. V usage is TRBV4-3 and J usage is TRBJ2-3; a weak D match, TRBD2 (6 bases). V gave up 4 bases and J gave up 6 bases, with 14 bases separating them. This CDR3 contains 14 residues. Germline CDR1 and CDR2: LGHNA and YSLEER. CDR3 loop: CASSPGGVGDTQYF. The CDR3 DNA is TGCGCCAGCAGCCCCGGGGGAGTAGGTGATACGCAGTATTTT.

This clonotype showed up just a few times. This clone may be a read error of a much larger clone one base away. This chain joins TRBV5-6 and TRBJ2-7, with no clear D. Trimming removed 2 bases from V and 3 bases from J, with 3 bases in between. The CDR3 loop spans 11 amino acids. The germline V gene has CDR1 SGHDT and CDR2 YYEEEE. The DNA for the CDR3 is TGTGCCAGCAGCTTTTACTACGAGCAGTACTTC. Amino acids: CASSFYYEQYF.

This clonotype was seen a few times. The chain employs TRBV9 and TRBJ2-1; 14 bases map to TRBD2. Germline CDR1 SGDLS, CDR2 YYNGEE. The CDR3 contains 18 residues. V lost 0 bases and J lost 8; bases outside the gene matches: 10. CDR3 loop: CASSVGSGLAGVFHEQFF. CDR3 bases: TGTGCCAGCAGCGTAGGTTCGGGACTAGCGGGAGTTTTCCATGAGCAGTTCTTC. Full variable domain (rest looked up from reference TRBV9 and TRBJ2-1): DSGVTQTPKHLITATGQRVTLRCSPRSGDLSVYWYQQSLDQGLQFLIQYYNGEERAKGNILERFSAQQFPDLHSELNLSSLELGDSALYFCASSVGSGLAGVFHEQFFGPGTRLTVL.

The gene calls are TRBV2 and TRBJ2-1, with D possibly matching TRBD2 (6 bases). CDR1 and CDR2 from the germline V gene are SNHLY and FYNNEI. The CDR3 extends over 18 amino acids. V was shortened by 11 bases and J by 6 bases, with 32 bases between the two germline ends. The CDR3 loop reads CALSLQVGGTRPINEQFF. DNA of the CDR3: TGTGCCCTCAGTTTACAAGTCGGAGGGACTCGACCGATCAATGAGCAGTTCTTC. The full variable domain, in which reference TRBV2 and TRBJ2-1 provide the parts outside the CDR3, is EPEVTQTPSHQVTQMGQEVILRCVPISNHLYFYWYRQILGQKVEFLVSFYNNEISEKSEIFDDQFSVERPDGSNFTLKIRSTKLEDSAMYFCALSLQVGGTRPINEQFFGPGTRLTVL.